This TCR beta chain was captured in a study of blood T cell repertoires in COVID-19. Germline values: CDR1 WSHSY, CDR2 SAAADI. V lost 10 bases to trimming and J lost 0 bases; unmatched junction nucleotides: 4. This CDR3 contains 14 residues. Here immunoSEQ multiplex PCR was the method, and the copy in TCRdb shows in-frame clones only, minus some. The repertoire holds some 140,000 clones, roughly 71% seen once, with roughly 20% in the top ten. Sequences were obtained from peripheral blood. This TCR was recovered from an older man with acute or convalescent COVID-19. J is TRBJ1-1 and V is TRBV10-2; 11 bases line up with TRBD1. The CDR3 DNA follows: TGCGCCATCGGGACAGGGGGGGTGAACACTGAAGCTTTCTTT. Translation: CAIGTGGVNTEAFF.